The 5 T cell receptor beta chains given below trace back to one sample, sequenced in a study of shared clonotypes between healthy human individuals. Terminally differentiated effector memory CD45RA+ cells were excluded from the naive CD8 cells, which were CD45RO-negative and positively selected for CCR7. Assay: immunoSEQ multiplex PCR; the TCRdb copy retains only in-frame clones and omits some. Counted here are a few million clones, roughly 95% occurring once; the ten biggest clones make up under 2%. Sequenced material: naive CD8+ T cells from PBMCs. Source of these receptors: a man in his late teens or twenties in good health. Some clones in this sample may be carry-over from other donors' samples.

The V call is TRBV4-2, the J call TRBJ2-5; D is unclear. The closer fit of TRBJ2-7 to the DNA end suggests the J call may be wrong. CDR1 LGHNA and CDR2 YNFKEQ come from the germline V gene. This CDR3 has 15 residues. The CDR3 spells CASSLSRQIRPEQYF. The CDR3 nucleotides are TGTGCCAGCAGCCTAAGTAGGCAAATCAGGCCCGAGCAGTACTTC.

The chain employs TRBV7-6 and TRBJ2-1; 13 positions match TRBD2. The germline V gene encodes CDR1 SGHVS and CDR2 FNYEAQ. With 6 bases clipped from V and 5 bases from J, the junction kept 7 bases outside the gene matches. The CDR3 spans 16 residues. The DNA for the CDR3 is TGTGCCAGCAGTCACGCACTAGCGGGAGGGGACAATGAGCAGTTCTTC. This gives the protein CASSHALAGGDNEQFF.

This clone is a singleton in its sample. V and J are TRBV29-1 and TRBJ2-7; TRBD1 aligns across 7 bases. The germline V gene encodes CDR1 SQVTM and CDR2 ANQGSEA. The CDR3 has 13 amino acids. The junction had 6 bases not matched to a gene; V was cut back by 5 bases and J by 2 bases. The CDR3: CSVNSGGAYEQYF. The CDR3 DNA reads TGCAGCGTTAATTCAGGGGGTGCCTACGAGCAGTACTTC.

The V call is TRBV29-1, the J call TRBJ1-2, with 7 bases identical to TRBD1. The CDR3 runs to 13 residues. Germline loops: CDR1 SQVTM, CDR2 ANQGSEA. J lost 4 bases, V lost 7 bases, and 9 bases had no gene match. In nucleotides, the CDR3 is TGCAGCGCCCTGGGTCGGGACAGCTATGGCTACACCTTC. It is translated as CSALGRDSYGYTF. Variable domain in full (rest from reference TRBV29-1 and TRBJ1-2): SAVISQKPSRDICQRGTSLTIQCQVDSQVTMMFWYRQQPGQSLTLIATANQGSEATYESGFVIDKFPISRPNLTFSTLTVSNMSPEDSSIYLCSALGRDSYGYTFGSGTRLTVV.

As to this clone: Other DNA sequences in the same sample also yield this CDR3. The genes are TRBV6-1 and TRBJ1-1; 8 nucleotides line up with TRBD1. Trimming cost V 8 bases and J 0 bases; bases outside gene matches: 2. The CDR3 has 13 residues. Germline V lookup: CDR1 MNHNS, CDR2 SASEGT. CDR3 sequence: CASSDRVNTEAFF. The CDR3 bases are TGTGCCAGCTCGGACAGGGTGAACACTGAAGCTTTCTTT.